Following are 14 T cell receptor beta chains from one sample sequenced in a study of shared clonotypes between healthy human individuals. CD8 cells regarded as naive lacked CD45RO, were positively chosen for CCR7, and omitted terminally differentiated effector memory CD45RA+ cells. Profiled with immunoSEQ multiplex PCR; TCRdb holds only in-frame clones, not every one. Here the sample spans millions of clones, roughly 94% being singletons. Material for sequencing was naive CD8+ T cells sorted from blood. All receptors derive from a man between 18 and 35 years old in good health.

The V call is TRBV6-6, the J call TRBJ1-2; D not certain. Germline assignment: CDR1 MNHNY and CDR2 SVGAGI (reference sequence). CDR3 length: 13 residues. V was shortened by 7 bases and J by 4 bases, with 13 bases between the two germline ends. The CDR3 DNA sequence: TGTGCCAGCAAAGAGGGTGGTGGCTATGGCTACACCTTC. Translated, it gives CASKEGGGYGYTF.

The chain employs TRBV18 and TRBJ2-5; 10 bases are shared with TRBD1. The J segment lost 2 bases and the V segment lost 3 bases, leaving 6 bases of the junction unmatched. This CDR3 region has 16 residues. Germline V gene lookup returns CDR1 KGHSH and CDR2 LQKENI. The CDR3 spells CASSPLGTGAQETQYF. The CDR3 DNA reads as TGTGCCAGCTCACCGCTCGGGACAGGGGCGCAAGAGACCCAGTACTTC. Filled out from reference TRBV18 and TRBJ2-5, the complete variable domain reads NAGVMQNPRHLVRRRGQEARLRCSPMKGHSHVYWYRQLPEEGLKFMVYLQKENIIDESGMPKERFSAEFPKEGPSILRIQQVVRGDSAAYFCASSPLGTGAQETQYFGPGTRLLVL.

The chain employs TRBV7-9 and TRBJ1-4; possible D gene TRBD1, 5 bases. This CDR3 has 16 residues. Germline V gene data show CDR1 as SEHNR and CDR2 as FQNEAQ (reference sequence). V dropped 4 bases and J dropped 8 bases, with 20 bases sitting between them. CDR3 residues: CASSSSTAAGGEKLFF. In DNA form, the CDR3 reads TGTGCCAGCAGCTCCTCGACAGCTGCTGGGGGGGAAAAACTGTTTTTT. The full variable domain, in which reference TRBV7-9 and TRBJ1-4 provide the parts outside the CDR3, is DTGVSQNPRHKITKRGQNVTFRCDPISEHNRLYWYRQTLGQGPEFLTYFQNEAQLEKSRLLSDRFSAERPKGSFSTLEIQRTEQGDSAMYLCASSSSTAAGGEKLFFGSGTQLSVL.

A word on this clone: The sample contains more than one DNA sequence encoding this CDR3. The genes are TRBV11-2 and TRBJ2-1, with D tentatively TRBD2 (5 bases). The CDR3 totals 15 residues. Trimming took off 0 bases at V and 4 bases at J, with 10 bases between the two ends. Germline CDR1 reads SGHAT; CDR2 reads FQNNGV. CDR3 amino acids: CASSLEGGGYNEQFF. The CDR3 DNA reads TGTGCCAGCAGCTTAGAGGGCGGCGGGTACAATGAGCAGTTCTTC.

The chain couples TRBV4-1 to TRBJ2-1, with 8 nucleotides matching TRBD2. The germline gives CDR1 MGHRA, CDR2 YSYEKL. V was clipped by 1 base and J by 5 bases; unmatched bases: 4. The CDR3 length is 15 residues. The CDR3 DNA follows: TGCGCCAGCAGCCAAGCGGGGGGGGCTGACAATGAGCAGTTCTTC. This codes for CASSQAGGADNEQFF.

The rearrangement joins TRBV6-5 to TRBJ1-1, with 7 positions matching TRBD1. Germline CDR1 reads MNHEY; CDR2 reads SVGAGI. The trim removed 5 bases at V and 5 bases at J, leaving 8 bases unmatched. The CDR3 contains 14 residues. The CDR3 coding sequence is TGTGCCAGCAGTCATGACAGGGTCCGAACTGAAGCTTTCTTT. Translated: CASSHDRVRTEAFF.

V usage is TRBV19 and J usage is TRBJ2-1; D remains unclear. The CDR3 consists of 13 residues. Germline CDR1 and CDR2: LNHDA and SQIVND (reference sequence). V was clipped by 5 bases and J by 2 bases, with 7 bases between them. The CDR3 protein is CASSATAYNEQFF. As DNA, the CDR3 is TGTGCCAGTAGTGCGACCGCCTACAATGAGCAGTTCTTC.

V gene TRBV6-5 combines with J gene TRBJ2-5; TRBD2 is a possible D gene (6 bases). This CDR3 comprises 15 residues. CDR1 and CDR2 from the germline V gene are MNHEY and SVGAGI. V gave up 6 bases and J gave up 3 bases, with 17 bases separating them. The CDR3 here is CASSYTGLLEETQYF. Written as DNA, the CDR3 is TGTGCCAGCAGCTACACTGGACTATTAGAAGAGACCCAGTACTTC.

This chain uses TRBV11-3 with TRBJ2-7; D unclear. Trimming cost V 5 bases and J 0 bases, with 20 bases left between them. Looked up from germline, CDR1 is SGHNT and CDR2 is YENEEA. The CDR3 has 17 amino acids. CDR3 nucleotides: TGTGCCAGCAGCCTACGCCTGAGGAAACCCTTCTCCTACGAGCAGTACTTC. Translation: CASSLRLRKPFSYEQYF.

This sequence joins TRBV5-1 and TRBJ2-2, with D unresolved. The germline V gene encodes CDR1 SGHRS and CDR2 YFSETQ. The CDR3 spans 12 residues. The V end was cut by 2 bases, the J end by 4 bases, with 3 bases between. CDR3: CASSFGTGELFF. CDR3 bases: TGCGCCAGCAGCTTCGGCACCGGGGAGCTGTTTTTT.

The chain combines TRBV15 with TRBJ2-7; D uncertain. V dropped 1 base and J dropped 1 base, with 8 bases sitting between them. This CDR3 is built from 14 residues. In germline, CDR1 is LNHNV, CDR2 YYDKDF (reference sequence). In nucleotides, the CDR3 is TGTGCCACCAGCAGAGGTGGCATGTCCTACGAGCAGTACTTC. This encodes CATSRGGMSYEQYF.

The rearrangement uses TRBV7-9 and TRBJ2-1; TRBD2 matches 8 bases. The V segment lost 5 bases and the J segment 3 bases; nucleotides outside the gene matches: 6. Germline loops: CDR1 SEHNR, CDR2 FQNEAQ (reference sequence). The CDR3 length is 15 residues. CDR3 residues: CASSPQGLGYNEQFF. The CDR3 DNA reads as TGTGCCAGCAGCCCCCAGGGACTAGGCTACAATGAGCAGTTCTTC. Together with reference TRBV7-9 and TRBJ2-1, the CDR3 gives the full variable domain: DTGVSQNPRHKITKRGQNVTFRCDPISEHNRLYWYRQTLGQGPEFLTYFQNEAQLEKSRLLSDRFSAERPKGSFSTLEIQRTEQGDSAMYLCASSPQGLGYNEQFFGPGTRLTVL.

This chain joins TRBV28 and TRBJ2-2; TRBD1 might be the D (5 bases). Germline V gives CDR1 MDHEN, CDR2 SYDVKM. V was shortened by 7 bases and J by 1 base, with 10 bases between the two germline ends. This CDR3 comprises 14 residues. The CDR3 protein is CASTITGNTGELFF. CDR3 nucleotides: TGTGCCAGCACCATAACAGGGAACACCGGGGAGCTGTTTTTT.

The count of this clone is one. This CDR3 is also generated by other DNA sequences in the sample. This chain connects TRBV4-1 to TRBJ2-1; D is possibly TRBD1 or TRBD2 (6 bases each). The CDR3 has 15 amino acids. Germline CDR1 and CDR2: MGHRA and YSYEKL. V was shortened by 1 base and J by 1 base, with 8 bases between the two germline ends. This chain's CDR3 is CASSQGRGSYNEQFF. The CDR3 bases are TGCGCCAGCAGCCAAGGGAGGGGGTCCTACAATGAGCAGTTCTTC.